This is a list of T cell receptor beta chains from one sample in a study of response to subunit inactivated influenza vaccine. TCRdb independently ran MiXCR on the RT-PCR reads; one entry per CDR3 protein. There are 700,000 to 900,000 distinct CDR3 sequences in the sample; roughly 20% occur only once, and roughly 10% lies in the top ten. This material consisted of PBMCs from blood, taken more than 4 days after vaccination. These TCRs come from a man aged 50 or older who received an inactivated influenza vaccine. CDR3s include the opening cysteine and the closing phenylalanine or tryptophan. Fields, in order: D gene, CDR3 length, V gene, J gene, clone size, CDR3 DNA, CDR3 protein. A D gene is named only where the DNA matches it firmly. A clone size is listed for some rows: how often the clone was seen (once, few, many), or a class if it is expanded.

d_call: NA
cdr3_length: 15
v_call: TRBV6-1
j_call: TRBJ2-2
clone_size: NA
cdr3_nt: TGTGCCAGCAGGTCCAATCTTTACGGGGTCGGGGAGCTGTTTTTT
cdr3_aa: CASRSNLYGVGELFF

d_call: TRBD1
cdr3_length: 15
v_call: TRBV13
j_call: TRBJ2-2
clone_size: few
cdr3_nt: TGTGCCAGCAGCTCTAACAGGGGTGATATCGGGGAGCTGTTTTTT
cdr3_aa: CASSSNRGDIGELFF

d_call: NA
cdr3_length: 16
v_call: TRBV7-8
j_call: TRBJ2-1
clone_size: few
cdr3_nt: TGTGCCAGCCGATCTAGGTTCGGGGGCCCCCACAATGAGCAGTTCTTC
cdr3_aa: CASRSRFGGPHNEQFF

d_call: NA
cdr3_length: 14
v_call: TRBV3-1
j_call: TRBJ1-1
clone_size: few
cdr3_nt: TGTGCCAGCAGCCAAGTTGGGTCGGACACTGAAGCTTTCTTT
cdr3_aa: CASSQVGSDTEAFF

d_call: NA
cdr3_length: 15
v_call: TRBV4-3
j_call: TRBJ2-7
clone_size: many
cdr3_nt: TGCGCCAGCAGCCAAGATTCCCAGGCAGCCTACGAGCAGTACTTC
cdr3_aa: CASSQDSQAAYEQYF

d_call: NA
cdr3_length: 14
v_call: TRBV18
j_call: TRBJ2-7
clone_size: NA
cdr3_nt: TGTGCCAGCTCAGTCGACAGAGCGTCCTACGAGCAGTACTTC
cdr3_aa: CASSVDRASYEQYF

d_call: NA
cdr3_length: 15
v_call: TRBV12-3/TRBV12-4
j_call: TRBJ2-1
clone_size: NA
cdr3_nt: TGTGCCAGCAGCCCCGGAAGGGACCCCTACAATGAGCAGTTCTTC
cdr3_aa: CASSPGRDPYNEQFF

d_call: NA
cdr3_length: 17
v_call: TRBV21-1
j_call: TRBJ2-7
clone_size: NA
cdr3_nt: TGTGCCAGCAGCAGGGAAATCTTACTAGCGCAAGCCTACGAGCAGTACTTC
cdr3_aa: CASSREILLAQAYEQYF

d_call: TRBD2
cdr3_length: 15
v_call: TRBV25-1
j_call: TRBJ2-1
clone_size: few
cdr3_nt: TGTGCCAGCAGTGAATGGCGGGGGAACGACAATGAGCAGTTCTTC
cdr3_aa: CASSEWRGNDNEQFF

d_call: NA
cdr3_length: 13
v_call: TRBV6-1
j_call: TRBJ2-3
clone_size: NA
cdr3_nt: TGTGCCAGCAGTGATCAGTGGGACTATACGCAGTATTTT
cdr3_aa: CASSDQWDYTQYF